The 23 T cell receptor beta chains given below trace back to one sample, sequenced in a study of siplizumab effects on memory and regulatory T cells (dated by TCRdb to about 2019). Preparation of the library involved the immunoSEQ multiplex PCR assay. The table comes from immuneACCESS by way of TCRdb, which keeps in-frame sequences with V and J called. Part of the clones is missing from these tables; in studies checked, under half for an unresolved V gene and the rest for unknown reasons. This sample lists around 100,000 clones; around 92% were detected once. 2.5% to 3% of the sample is taken by the ten largest. Sequenced material: CD4+ T cells sorted from blood. The receptors here all came from a human donor in good health. Some clones in this sample may be carry-over from other donors' samples.

This sequence joins TRBV7-9 and TRBJ2-6; D is uncertain. Looked up from germline, CDR1 is SEHNR and CDR2 is FQNEAQ (reference sequence). V lost 4 bases and J lost 0, with 1 base in between. The CDR3 extends over 13 amino acids. CDR3 in amino acids: CASSSSGANVLTF. CDR3 DNA sequence: TGTGCCAGCAGCTCCTCTGGGGCCAACGTCCTGACTTTC. The full variable domain, its missing parts supplied by reference TRBV7-9 and TRBJ2-6, is DTGVSQNPRHKITKRGQNVTFRCDPISEHNRLYWYRQTLGQGPEFLTYFQNEAQLEKSRLLSDRFSAERPKGSFSTLEIQRTEQGDSAMYLCASSSSGANVLTFGAGSRLTVL.

The chain employs TRBV9 and TRBJ2-5, with 7 bases aligning to TRBD2. Germline-derived CDR1 and CDR2 are SGDLS and YYNGEE. With 4 bases clipped from V and 5 bases from J, the junction kept 14 bases outside the gene matches. The CDR3 covers 16 residues. CDR3 sequence (DNA): TGTGCCAGCAGCCCCGTGGCGGCTACGCGGGGGGAGACCCAGTACTTC. This gives the protein CASSPVAATRGETQYF.

V gene TRBV18 combines with J gene TRBJ1-1; weak D call: TRBD1 (6 bases). The CDR3 contains 12 residues. CDR1 and CDR2 from the germline V gene are KGHSH and LQKENI. Trimming left V 3 bases short and J 8 bases short, with 10 bases between. The CDR3 sequence is CASSPTGQEAFF. The CDR3 coding sequence is TGTGCCAGCTCACCCACAGGGCAGGAAGCTTTCTTT.

The V gene is TRBV5-1, the J gene TRBJ1-5; D remains ambiguous. The V end was cut by 0 bases, the J end by 5 bases, with 12 bases between. The CDR3 is 15 residues long. Per germline, CDR1 SGHRS and CDR2 YFSETQ. The CDR3 loop reads CASSLASGLDQPQHF. As DNA, the CDR3 is TGCGCCAGCAGCTTGGCATCCGGGTTGGATCAGCCCCAGCATTTT.

The genes are TRBV19 and TRBJ1-5; D gene uncertain. The CDR3 loop spans 14 amino acids. Germline V gives CDR1 LNHDA, CDR2 SQIVND (reference sequence). Trimming removed 4 bases at V and 4 bases at J, with 11 bases between. The CDR3: CASSNSGYNQPQHF. Written as DNA, the CDR3 is TGTGCCAGTAGTAACTCAGGCTATAATCAGCCCCAGCATTTT.

The J gene is TRBJ2-1, the V gene TRBV28; 7 positions match TRBD2. The V and J ends lost 4 bases and 9 bases, in that order; junction bases with no gene match: 12. The CDR3 is made up of 15 amino acids. Per the germline V gene, CDR1 is MDHEN and CDR2 is SYDVKM. CDR3 sequence: CASSWGGALEGEQFF. For the CDR3, the DNA is TGTGCCAGCAGTTGGGGGGGAGCCCTGGAAGGTGAGCAGTTCTTC.

The rearrangement links TRBV5-5 to TRBJ2-5, with TRBD2 matching over 11 bases. V trimming: 4 bases; J trimming: 3 bases; junction bases outside the gene matches: 8. Germline V lookup: CDR1 SGHKS, CDR2 YYEKEE (reference sequence). This CDR3 region has 16 residues. The CDR3 DNA follows: TGTGCCAGCAGCCGAACTAGCGGGAGAGGGAAAGAGACCCAGTACTTC. It specifies CASSRTSGRGKETQYF.

This clone was recorded only once. The chain couples TRBV19 to TRBJ2-7, with TRBD2 identical over 8 bases. Germline V lookup: CDR1 LNHDA, CDR2 SQIVND (reference sequence). This CDR3 has 14 residues. With 7 bases clipped from V and 2 bases from J, the junction kept 7 bases outside the gene matches. The CDR3 bases are TGTGCCAGTAATCCGGGACTAGGGCCCTACGAGCAGTACTTC. This translates into CASNPGLGPYEQYF.

This rearrangement joins TRBV11-3 to TRBJ2-6, with D possibly being TRBD1 (6 bases). The CDR3 spans 16 residues. V lost 4 bases and J lost 2, with 12 bases in between. Germline V CDR1 and CDR2: SGHNT, YENEEA. CDR3 region: CASSSQTGTGANVLTF. Here the CDR3 DNA reads TGTGCCAGCAGCTCCCAAACAGGGACTGGGGCCAACGTCCTGACTTTC.

The chain combines TRBV11-2 with TRBJ2-2; maybe TRBD2 (5 bases). The CDR3 is 14 residues long. Trimming removed 3 bases at V and 6 bases at J, with 11 bases between. The germline gives CDR1 SGHAT, CDR2 FQNNGV. The CDR3 nucleotides read TGTGCCAGCAGCTTTCCGCGGCGGGCCGGGGAGCTGTTTTTT. It is translated as CASSFPRRAGELFF.

The CDR3 DNA is TGCAGCGTTGGGACTCGTAGGGGGACGAACACTGAAGCTTTCTTT. Translation gives CSVGTRRGTNTEAFF. This chain connects TRBV29-1 to TRBJ1-1, with D possibly matching TRBD1 (6 bases). Trimming shortened V by 4 bases and J by 1 base, and 16 bases separated the two germline ends. The CDR3 is 15 amino acids. Germline values: CDR1 SQVTM, CDR2 ANQGSEA.

This rearrangement joins TRBV7-9 to TRBJ1-5, with a possible D match to TRBD1 (6 bases). This CDR3 has 14 amino acids. The V gene's germline CDR1 is SEHNR and CDR2 FQNEAQ (reference sequence). Between the trimmed V and J ends, which lost 1 base and 4 bases, there was a span of 8 bases. The CDR3 loop is CASSLDRDNQPQHF. DNA for the CDR3: TGTGCCAGCAGCTTAGACAGGGATAATCAGCCCCAGCATTTT.

A single count supports this clone. The junction shows a germline mismatch at one end, possibly a read error. CDR3 sequence: CASRLEGDRVASPLHF. CDR3 in DNA: TGCGCCAGCAGGTTGGAGGGGGACAGGGTGGCCTCACCCCTCCACTTT. The chain combines TRBV5-1 with TRBJ1-6; 9 positions match TRBD1. Germline V gives CDR1 SGHRS, CDR2 YFSETQ. The CDR3 has 16 residues.

The rearrangement links TRBV10-3 to TRBJ1-2, with D perhaps TRBD1 (5 bases). CDR3 length equals 14 residues. With 6 bases removed from V and 2 bases from J, the gap between germline ends came to 13 bases. Germline assignment: CDR1 ENHRY and CDR2 SYGVKD. CDR3 sequence: CAIRGVSVNYGYTF. The CDR3 DNA reads TGTGCCATCAGAGGGGTTTCGGTAAACTATGGCTACACCTTC.

The chain is built from TRBV2 and TRBJ1-1; possible D gene TRBD1, 6 bases. Germline CDR1 SNHLY, CDR2 FYNNEI. Trimming shortened V by 7 bases and J by 7 bases, and 16 bases separated the two germline ends. The CDR3 length is 13 residues. The DNA of the CDR3 is TGTGCCAGCACCCCCGGGACACCTATTGAAGCTTTCTTT. The encoded protein is CASTPGTPIEAFF.

The chain carries TRBV19 and TRBJ1-4; D is uncertain. Germline-derived CDR1 and CDR2 are LNHDA and SQIVND (reference sequence). The CDR3 consists of 16 residues. The V end was cut by 4 bases, the J end by 8 bases, with 20 bases between. As DNA, the CDR3 is TGTGCCAGTAGTAAAACTCCCCCGGGCTCGGGGGAAAAACTGTTTTTT. This encodes CASSKTPPGSGEKLFF.

The V call is TRBV5-1, the J call TRBJ2-1; 10 nucleotides agree with TRBD2. The CDR3 spans 16 residues. Trimming at V came to 2 bases and at J to 0 bases, leaving 2 bases not matched to a gene. Germline loops: CDR1 SGHRS, CDR2 YFSETQ. This chain's CDR3 is CASSLTSGVSYNEQFF. The CDR3 region has the DNA TGCGCCAGCAGCTTAACTAGCGGGGTCTCCTACAATGAGCAGTTCTTC.

The chain joins TRBV6-5 to TRBJ1-6; D is uncertain. Germline assignment: CDR1 MNHEY and CDR2 SVGAGI. The CDR3 is 15 residues long. Trimming left V 1 base short and J 5 bases short, with 9 bases between. Written as DNA, the CDR3 is TGTGCCAGCAGTTACTTGGGAACCCATAATTCACCCCTCCACTTT. Amino acid sequence: CASSYLGTHNSPLHF.

The chain's CDR3 is CASSLTSGTLGYEQYF. CDR3 bases: TGTGCCAGCAGCTTAACCTCCGGGACATTAGGGTACGAGCAGTACTTC. The rearrangement uses TRBV11-2 and TRBJ2-7, with D tentatively TRBD1 (6 bases). This CDR3 region has 16 residues. CDR1 SGHAT and CDR2 FQNNGV come from the germline V gene. The germline V and J ends were trimmed by 2 bases and 4 bases, with 18 bases remaining between them. The variable domain in full, completed from reference TRBV11-2 and TRBJ2-7, reads EAGVAQSPRYKIIEKRQSVAFWCNPISGHATLYWYQQILGQGPKLLIQFQNNGVVDDSQLPKDRFSAERLKGVDSTLKIQPAKLEDSAVYLCASSLTSGTLGYEQYFGPGTRLTVT.

The chain employs TRBV7-2 and TRBJ1-5, with D hard to call. Trimming shortened V by 0 bases and J by 4 bases, and 7 bases separated the two germline ends. This CDR3 is built from 14 residues. Germline CDR1 SGHTA, CDR2 FQGNSA. The CDR3 DNA reads as TGTGCCAGCAGCTTAGCGTCAGTAAATCAGCCCCAGCATTTT. Translating it yields CASSLASVNQPQHF.

The rearrangement links TRBV18 to TRBJ2-1, with D possibly being TRBD2 (5 bases). Germline-derived CDR1 and CDR2 are KGHSH and LQKENI. V was trimmed by 5 bases and J by 4 bases, leaving 12 bases between them. The CDR3 is 14 amino acids. The DNA for the CDR3 is TGTGCCAGCTCAATAGCGTTAGGGTACAATGAGCAGTTCTTC. It yields the protein CASSIALGYNEQFF.

This clone was counted only a few times. Other DNA sequences from this sample encode an identical CDR3 as well. The chain uses TRBV6-5 and TRBJ2-1; possibly TRBD2 for D (5 bases). The CDR3 has 16 residues. CDR1 and CDR2 from the germline V gene are MNHEY and SVGAGI. Between the trimmed V and J ends, which lost 0 bases and 2 bases, there was a span of 11 bases. The CDR3 loop is CASSYSNRGPYNEQFF. The CDR3 nucleotides are TGTGCCAGCAGTTACTCGAACCGAGGGCCCTACAATGAGCAGTTCTTC.

This clone occurred once. In nucleotides, the CDR3 is TGTGCCAGCAGCCACCAGACAGGGGCCGACTATGGCTACACCTTC. Translating gives CASSHQTGADYGYTF. The gene calls are TRBV7-2 and TRBJ1-2; 8 bases align to TRBD1. Looked up from germline, CDR1 is SGHTA and CDR2 is FQGNSA. Unmatched junction bases numbered 8, after V lost 5 bases and J lost 3 bases. The CDR3 is made up of 15 amino acids. The whole variable domain, filled in from reference TRBV7-2 and TRBJ1-2, reads GAGVSQSPSNKVTEKGKDVELRCDPISGHTALYWYRQSLGQGLEFLIYFQGNSAPDKSGLPSDRFSAERTGGSVSTLTIQRTQQEDSAVYLCASSHQTGADYGYTFGSGTRLTVV.